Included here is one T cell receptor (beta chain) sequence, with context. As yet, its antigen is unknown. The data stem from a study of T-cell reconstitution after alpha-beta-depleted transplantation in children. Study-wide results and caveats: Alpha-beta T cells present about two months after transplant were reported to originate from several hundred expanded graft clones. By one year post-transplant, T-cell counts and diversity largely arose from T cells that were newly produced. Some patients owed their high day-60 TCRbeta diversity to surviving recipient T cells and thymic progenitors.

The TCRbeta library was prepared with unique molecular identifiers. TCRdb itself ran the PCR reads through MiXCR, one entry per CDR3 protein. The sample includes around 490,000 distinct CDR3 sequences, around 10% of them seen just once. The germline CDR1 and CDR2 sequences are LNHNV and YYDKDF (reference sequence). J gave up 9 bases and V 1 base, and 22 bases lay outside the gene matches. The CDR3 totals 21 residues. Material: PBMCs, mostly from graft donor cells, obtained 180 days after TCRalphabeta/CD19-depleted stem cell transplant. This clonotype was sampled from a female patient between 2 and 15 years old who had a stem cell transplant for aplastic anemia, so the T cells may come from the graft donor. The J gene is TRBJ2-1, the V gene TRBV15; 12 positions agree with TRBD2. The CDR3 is CATSRASSVTSGRIGGVEQFF. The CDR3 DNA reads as TGTGCCACCAGCAGAGCCTCTAGTGTGACTAGCGGGAGAATTGGAGGGGTTGAGCAGTTCTTC.